This T cell receptor beta chain was sequenced for a study of T cell responses to AZD1222 COVID-19 vaccine. General study points: Close to half of all spike-specific TCRs reportedly target regions of the variants that are unmutated. Baseline serostatus was positive in only a handful of AZD1222 recipients. There were repertoire samples only from the period after the peak T cell response. Increases in Spike-specific TCR breadth and depth were seen after two AZD1222 doses.

Sequencing was performed with immunoSEQ multiplex PCR; in TCRdb, only in-frame clones are kept and a portion is missing. The sample shows approximately 110,000 clones, 70% to 90% of them seen only once. As concerns this clone: Its antigen is undetermined. Its ends do not fully match the called genes, so a read error is possible.

This CDR3 has 19 amino acids. The V gene's germline CDR1 is KGHSH and CDR2 LQKENI. Here the sequenced sample was peripheral blood, taken 28 days after the second AZD1222 dose. This receptor was obtained from an adult who received the AZD1222 COVID-19 vaccine. The rearrangement links TRBV18 to TRBJ2-1; 11 positions agree with TRBD2. Written as DNA, the CDR3 is TGTGCCAACTCACCGCGGGGTCTAGCGGGAGGAGGGTCCTACAATGAGCAGTTCTTC. Residues: CANSPRGLAGGGSYNEQFF.